This T cell receptor (beta chain) is drawn from a study of cytotoxic CD8 clonotypes in ibrutinib-treated CLL. This table comes from immunoSEQ multiplex PCR, and its TCRdb copy is limited to in-frame clones, with some not included. Of 150,000 or so clones in the sample, approximately 77% were seen once. This CDR3 region has 11 residues. Trimming cost V 10 bases and J 5 bases, with 9 bases left between them. CDR1 is MGHDK and CDR2 is SYGVNS in the germline V gene. The sequence came from a human donor with chronic lymphocytic leukemia. The rearrangement joins TRBV25-1 to TRBJ1-3, with a possible D match to TRBD1 (6 bases). Material: PBMCs, obtained after 12 months of ibrutinib treatment. The CDR3: CATGERNTIYF. Here the CDR3 DNA reads TGTGCCACAGGGGAAAGAAACACCATATATTTT.